Presented here are 27 T cell receptor beta chains from one specimen sequenced in a study of cytomegalovirus exposure and HLA in healthy donors. The data were produced by immunoSEQ multiplex PCR, yet TCRdb's version contains in-frame clones alone and is incomplete. Of some 130,000 clones detected, roughly 89% appear once; the ten largest clones hold 1.2%. The material sequenced was PBMCs. These TCRs come from a woman younger than 30 in good health and CMV-seronegative.

A remark on this clone: One junction end disagrees with the germline gene, perhaps due to a read error. This rearrangement joins TRBV11-2 to TRBJ1-6; 9 bases line up with TRBD1. Germline V lookup: CDR1 SGHAT, CDR2 FQNNGV. CDR3 size: 15 residues. DNA of the CDR3: TGTGCCAGCAGCGCACAGGGGGCTTATAGTTCACCCCTCCACTTT. Translated: CASSAQGAYSSPLHF.

The J gene is TRBJ1-1, the V gene TRBV12-5; TRBD1 is a possible D gene (5 bases). The CDR3 is 18 amino acids. The germline CDR1 and CDR2 sequences are LGHNT and FRNRAP. V lost 0 bases, J lost 0 bases, and 17 bases lay in between. This CDR3 is CASGLVLTAGRMNTEAFF. CDR3 DNA: TGTGCTAGTGGTTTGGTCCTGACTGCGGGACGGATGAACACTGAAGCTTTCTTT.

The genes are TRBV12-5 and TRBJ2-7; maybe TRBD2 (5 bases). The germline gives CDR1 LGHNT, CDR2 FRNRAP. CDR3 length: 12 residues. V shed 4 bases and J shed 7 bases, with 11 bases lying between them. The chain's CDR3 is CASGWRRREQYF. DNA for the CDR3: TGTGCTAGTGGTTGGCGGAGGCGGGAGCAGTACTTC.

The gene calls are TRBV9 and TRBJ2-1; possibly TRBD2 for D (5 bases). Germline-derived CDR1 and CDR2 are SGDLS and YYNGEE. Trimming took off 3 bases at V and 7 bases at J, with 11 bases between the two ends. The CDR3 sequence is 13 residues long. This chain's CDR3 is CASSAMDWNEQFF. The CDR3, as DNA: TGTGCCAGCAGCGCAATGGACTGGAATGAGCAGTTCTTC.

The chain combines TRBV5-1 with TRBJ2-5; 8 positions match TRBD2. V was clipped by 1 base and J by 1 base; unmatched bases: 9. Per the germline V gene, CDR1 is SGHRS and CDR2 is YFSETQ. The CDR3 is made up of 17 amino acids. CDR3 in amino acids: CASSLIPAGGTQETQYF. DNA for the CDR3: TGCGCCAGCAGCTTGATCCCGGCGGGGGGAACCCAAGAGACCCAGTACTTC. The whole variable domain, remainder taken from reference TRBV5-1 and TRBJ2-5, is KAGVTQTPRYLIKTRGQQVTLSCSPISGHRSVSWYQQTPGQGLQFLFEYFSETQRNKGNFPGRFSGRQFSNSRSEMNVSTLELGDSALYLCASSLIPAGGTQETQYFGPGTRLLVL.

This rearrangement joins TRBV6-6 to TRBJ2-7; the D gene is possibly TRBD1 (5 bases). Germline loops: CDR1 MNHNY, CDR2 SVGAGI (reference sequence). The V gene lost 6 bases and the J gene lost 0 bases, with 18 bases spanning the gap. The CDR3 totals 16 residues. Written as DNA, the CDR3 is TGTGCCAGCAGCCGACGGTACAGGTCAAGCTCCTACGAGCAGTACTTC. It specifies CASSRRYRSSSYEQYF.

This chain uses TRBV2 with TRBJ2-7; 12 bases match TRBD2. Per the germline V gene, CDR1 is SNHLY and CDR2 is FYNNEI. V was clipped by 5 bases and J by 3 bases; unmatched bases: 2. The CDR3 contains 14 residues. CDR3 sequence reads: CASSQTSGGYEQYF. The CDR3, as DNA: TGTGCCAGCAGTCAGACTAGCGGGGGCTACGAGCAGTACTTC. Based on the CDR3 plus reference TRBV2 and TRBJ2-7, the full variable domain is EPEVTQTPSHQVTQMGQEVILRCVPISNHLYFYWYRQILGQKVEFLVSFYNNEISEKSEIFDDQFSVERPDGSNFTLKIRSTKLEDSAMYFCASSQTSGGYEQYFGPGTRLTVT.

The rearrangement joins TRBV9 to TRBJ2-7; tentative D call: TRBD1 (6 bases). Trimming removed 0 bases at V and 0 bases at J, with 10 bases between. Germline assignment: CDR1 SGDLS and CDR2 YYNGEE. The CDR3 spans 15 residues. The CDR3 spells CASSVGQASSYEQYF. DNA for the CDR3: TGTGCCAGCAGCGTAGGACAGGCGAGCTCCTACGAGCAGTACTTC.

This rearrangement joins TRBV5-6 to TRBJ2-5, with a tentative D call TRBD1 (5 bases). The CDR3 runs 14 residues. Germline CDR1 SGHDT, CDR2 YYEEEE. V was clipped by 4 bases and J by 3 bases, with 13 bases between them. Here the CDR3 DNA reads TGTGCCAGCAGCCTCAGGGTCTTGGAAGAGACCCAGTACTTC. This gives the protein CASSLRVLEETQYF.

CDR3 DNA sequence: TGTGCCAGCGCTTCTAGCGGGTACAATGAGCAGTTCTTC. Translating it yields CASASSGYNEQFF. This rearrangement joins TRBV18 to TRBJ2-1; 8 nucleotides agree with TRBD2. Germline V lookup: CDR1 KGHSH, CDR2 LQKENI. The length of the CDR3 is 13 residues. Trimming took 8 bases from V and 4 from J; bases not matched to a gene: 4.

The chain uses TRBV5-1 and TRBJ1-1; the D is unclear. CDR3 size: 14 residues. V was trimmed by 0 bases and J by 1 base, leaving 7 bases between them. CDR1 is SGHRS and CDR2 is YFSETQ in the germline V gene. The CDR3 region has the DNA TGCGCCAGCAGCTTGGAGCCCCAGAACACTGAAGCTTTCTTT. As protein: CASSLEPQNTEAFF.

This chain links TRBV5-1 with TRBJ2-1, with 9 bases lining up with TRBD1. With 4 bases clipped from V and 4 bases from J, the junction kept 3 bases outside the gene matches. This CDR3 is 14 amino acids long. From germline, CDR1 is SGHRS and CDR2 YFSETQ. CDR3 sequence reads: CASSRDREYNEQFF. The CDR3 coding sequence is TGCGCCAGCAGCCGGGACAGGGAGTACAATGAGCAGTTCTTC.

The J gene is TRBJ1-1, the V gene TRBV11-1; 8 nucleotides align to TRBD1. This CDR3 spans 15 amino acids. V gave up 3 bases and J gave up 1 base; unmatched junction bases: 4. CDR1 is SGHAT, CDR2 FQDESV, per germline (reference sequence). Here the CDR3 DNA reads TGTGCCAGCAGCTTCGGAACAGGGGGGAACACTGAAGCTTTCTTT. Residues: CASSFGTGGNTEAFF.

This clone has a single count. J is TRBJ2-5 and V is TRBV9; D gene unclear. The CDR3 loop spans 14 amino acids. Trimming stripped 0 bases from V and 7 bases from J, with 13 bases between. Germline V CDR1 and CDR2: SGDLS, YYNGEE. The CDR3 coding sequence is TGTGCCAGCAGCGTAGGGGTCCAGGAATGGACCCAGTACTTC. Amino acid sequence: CASSVGVQEWTQYF.

The chain couples TRBV25-1 to TRBJ1-2; D is unresolved. Looked up from germline, CDR1 is MGHDK and CDR2 is SYGVNS. The CDR3 spans 15 residues. Trimming shortened V by 6 bases and J by 4 bases, and 18 bases separated the two germline ends. CDR3: CASSPPFGVAYGYTF. The CDR3 DNA reads as TGTGCCAGCAGCCCTCCGTTCGGGGTTGCCTATGGCTACACCTTC.

This chain joins TRBV4-1 and TRBJ2-7; no clear D gene. The CDR3 is 16 residues long. The V end lost 0 bases, the J end lost 5 bases, and 17 bases lay between the germline ends. Germline V lookup: CDR1 MGHRA, CDR2 YSYEKL. The CDR3 nucleotides read TGCGCCAGCAGCCAAGAAACGGCCTTCCGAAGCGACGAGCAGTACTTC. Its protein is CASSQETAFRSDEQYF.

The chain employs TRBV20-1 and TRBJ1-1, with TRBD1 matching 7 bases. This CDR3 is 11 amino acids long. Unmatched junction bases numbered 5, after V lost 6 bases and J lost 7 bases. CDR1 is DFQATT, CDR2 SNEGSKA, per germline (reference sequence). CDR3 DNA sequence: TGCAGTGCGACCGGGACAGATGAAGCTTTCTTT. This encodes CSATGTDEAFF.

The genes are TRBV29-1 and TRBJ2-7, with TRBD2 matching 8 bases. The CDR3 spans 14 residues. Germline V lookup: CDR1 SQVTM, CDR2 ANQGSEA. Germline trimming cut 4 bases from V and 0 bases from J; bases unmatched to any gene: 5. The CDR3: CSVVTGGVSYEQYF. The CDR3 DNA follows: TGCAGCGTTGTGACGGGGGGGGTCTCCTACGAGCAGTACTTC.

V usage is TRBV5-1 and J usage is TRBJ2-2, with D possibly being TRBD1 (6 bases). V shed 0 bases and J shed 8 bases, with 14 bases lying between them. CDR1 and CDR2 from the germline V gene are SGHRS and YFSETQ. The CDR3 has 15 amino acids. As DNA, the CDR3 is TGCGCCAGCAGCTTGGTACAGGGAGAACAGGGGGAGCTGTTTTTT. Translated, it gives CASSLVQGEQGELFF.

This chain uses TRBV7-9 with TRBJ1-2, with a tentative D call TRBD1 (6 bases). Deletions cut 8 bases from V and 0 bases from J, with 10 bases between. Per the germline V gene, CDR1 is SEHNR and CDR2 is FQNEAQ (reference sequence). The CDR3 totals 13 residues. This CDR3 is CASVRDTNYGYTF. CDR3 DNA sequence: TGTGCCAGCGTCAGGGACACTAACTATGGCTACACCTTC.

The chain recombines TRBV11-2 with TRBJ1-1; a weak D match, TRBD1 (6 bases). Germline V CDR1 and CDR2: SGHAT, FQNNGV. The CDR3 has 17 residues. V was shortened by 3 bases and J by 5 bases, with 22 bases between the two germline ends. The chain's CDR3 is CASSFDGDMVRGTEAFF. The CDR3 coding sequence is TGTGCCAGCAGCTTTGATGGGGACATGGTTAGAGGGACTGAAGCTTTCTTT.

The chain is built from TRBV29-1 and TRBJ2-5; tentatively, D is TRBD2 (5 bases). Looked up from germline, CDR1 is SQVTM and CDR2 is ANQGSEA. This CDR3 contains 14 residues. The germline V and J ends were trimmed by 3 bases and 5 bases, with 16 bases remaining between them. CDR3: CSVEVASSGETQYF. The CDR3 DNA reads TGCAGCGTTGAGGTGGCGTCATCGGGGGAGACCCAGTACTTC.

This clone occurred once. This chain links TRBV6-5 with TRBJ1-3; D not resolved. The germline gives CDR1 MNHEY, CDR2 SVGAGI. Trimming cost V 0 bases and J 0 bases, with 9 bases left between them. The CDR3 runs to 16 residues. CDR3 sequence (DNA): TGTGCCAGCAGTTACTCGACCAGACTCTCTGGAAACACCATATATTTT. Amino acid sequence: CASSYSTRLSGNTIYF.

The chain has TRBV4-2 and TRBJ2-5; D unclear. The CDR3 is 15 amino acids. Trimming left V 0 bases short and J 1 base short, with 9 bases between. CDR1 and CDR2 (germline): LGHNA, YNFKEQ. The CDR3 sequence is CASSQEFEVQETQYF. The CDR3 nucleotides read TGTGCCAGCAGCCAAGAATTTGAGGTCCAAGAGACCCAGTACTTC.

This chain links TRBV7-9 with TRBJ2-1, with D possibly being TRBD2 (5 bases). Per the germline V gene, CDR1 is SEHNR and CDR2 is FQNEAQ (reference sequence). Trimming shortened V by 5 bases and J by 0 bases, and 11 bases separated the two germline ends. The CDR3 extends over 15 amino acids. This chain's CDR3 is CASSPSGSSYNEQFF. The CDR3 DNA follows: TGTGCCAGCAGCCCAAGCGGTAGCTCCTACAATGAGCAGTTCTTC.

The chain couples TRBV5-1 to TRBJ2-2; the D is unclear. Deletions cut 3 bases from V and 4 bases from J, with 7 bases between. The CDR3 runs to 13 residues. CDR1 and CDR2 (germline): SGHRS, YFSETQ. The CDR3 DNA follows: TGCGCCAGCAGCTATACTGGCACCGGGGAGCTGTTTTTT. Protein: CASSYTGTGELFF.

The chain joins TRBV25-1 to TRBJ2-3; maybe TRBD1 (6 bases). CDR1 and CDR2 (germline): MGHDK, SYGVNS. Trimming shortened V by 7 bases and J by 3 bases, and 17 bases separated the two germline ends. The CDR3 has 15 amino acids. CDR3 protein: CASIPGQGWTDTQYF. CDR3 coding DNA: TGTGCCAGCATCCCAGGCCAGGGGTGGACAGATACGCAGTATTTT.